The sequence of this T cell receptor beta chain was determined in a study of prognosis after radiotherapy for stage I lung cancer listed by TCRdb under 2021. General notes on the study: Roughly 20 stage I NSCLC patients were enrolled in Nanjing, China, between early 2018 and January 2019. Newly diagnosed primary stage I lung tumors were present in over twelve patients, and oligometastatic NSCLC after surgical resection of the primary tumor was present in a few patients. All patients were regarded as medically inoperable, because of comorbidities in over 10 patients and refusal of surgery in 6 to 8 patients. The cohort was made up of some 12 men and 6 or 7 women, with a median age of roughly 74 years and an age range of about 50 to 84 years. About a dozen patients had adenocarcinoma and several had squamous cell carcinoma as the tumor histology. SBRT was delivered in 3 to 5 fractions with a biologically effective dose of at least 100 Gy, and image-guided IMRT or VMAT was used for delivery. SBRT was not combined with any concurrent therapy in any patient. After SBRT, distant metastases developed in four of the 19 patients at a median of around seven months, while the remaining 15 patients had no significant progression. Peripheral blood TCR beta repertoires were profiled in stage I NSCLC patients before and after stereotactic body radiotherapy, and the study then linked these repertoires to distant failure. For each of the approximately 19 patients, one blood sample was taken before SBRT and one after, so the study sequenced approximately 38 samples in total.

This clonotype was observed at least ten times. Its cognate antigen has yet to be identified. Base qualities are not recorded, but no much larger clone differs from it by a single base. The full study reports these points: No adjustment for multiple comparisons was applied to any of the reported P values. Whether the expanded TCR clones were tumor-specific was not determined. The study was limited by the small cohort and short follow-up, and independent validation of the study findings is required. TRBV and TRBJ usage frequencies reportedly differed by metastasis status, in two V genes at baseline and in under 10 V and two J genes after SBRT. After SBRT, the number of unique TCR clones decreased (median around 10,000 before versus fewer than 7,500 after; Wilcoxon paired P=0.011). Post-SBRT Shannon entropy and its change from baseline were lower in patients who developed distant metastases; baseline Shannon entropy was not associated with metastases.

Reading from cysteine to phenylalanine, the CDR3 counts 13 amino acids. Left in the record is the CDR3 DNA by itself, 39 bases read in frame from the first base. CDR1 and CDR2, looked up from the germline V gene, are SGHTA and FQGTGA. Relative to germline, V is 1 base shorter and J is 2 bases shorter, with 5 bases between their ends. Two rounds of multiplex PCR were used to amplify the TCR beta CDR3 region from genomic DNA. The first PCR round used primers specific to each TRBV and TRBJ gene, and the primer sequences were filed in Chinese patent CN105087789A. The second PCR round used universal primers. The Roche High Pure PCR Template Preparation Kit was used to extract genomic DNA from frozen PBMCs. Libraries were sequenced paired-end with 151 bp reads on an Illumina HiSeq 3000. The paper's data handling went like this. CutAdapt was used to remove raw reads lacking the multiplex PCR primer sequences. Using PEAR, the high-quality paired reads were merged into contigs. By alignment to reference sequences, MiXCR assigned TRB V, D and J gene segments to each contig. CDR3 sequences were clustered by base quality and sequence similarity to remove sequencing errors. Shannon entropy normalized by the natural log of productive TCR sequence number was used as the measure of diversity. One minus Shannon entropy divided by the natural log of the number of unique clonotypes was used as the definition of clonality. Using the Youden index from ROC curves, the researchers picked the repertoire-metric cut-offs for progression-free survival, and all analyses were carried out in R 3.5.3. Through fastp at Q25 and MiXCR, TCRdb rebuilt clones from the public reads, retaining in-frame beta chains. Every CDR3 protein is listed once, alongside the most common genes and DNA of its rows. The V and J calls were not made by the authors but by TCRdb's processing. The sample records 24,000 or so distinct CDR3 sequences, roughly two fifths of which are singletons. The ten largest make up 20% to 25% of the sample.

A history of other malignancies or of prior chemotherapy or radiotherapy was absent in all patients, and node-negative disease was shown on CT and PET/CT in all patients. At each of the two time points, six milliliters of peripheral venous blood were collected into EDTA tubes. PBMCs were isolated by Ficoll-Paque Plus density-gradient centrifugation. Right after collection, samples were placed at -80 degrees C and kept there until analysis. Recombination connected TRBV7-3 to TRBJ1-2; the D gene cannot be named for sure. Specimen: PBMCs, collected before or after stereotactic body radiation therapy (not recorded which). This clonotype originated in a donor over 45 with non-small cell lung cancer. CDR3 sequence: CASSLNKNYGYTF. The nucleotides are TGTGCCAGCAGCTTAAACAAGAACTATGGCTACACCTTC.